The 19 T cell receptor beta chains in this list originate from one sample, sequenced in a study of T-cell reconstitution after alpha-beta-depleted transplantation in children. Unique molecular identifiers were incorporated during preparation of the TCRbeta library. TCRdb reprocessed the PCR reads via MiXCR and lists one record per CDR3 protein. The sample lists 700,000 or so distinct CDR3 sequences; over 10% were seen once. Material: PBMCs, obtained before TCRalphabeta/CD19-depleted stem cell transplant. These receptors were obtained from a girl aged 2 to 9 with congenital amegakaryocytic thrombocytopenia, due to receive a stem cell transplant.

About this clonotype itself: A single base separates this from a much larger clone, so it may be a read error. This chain connects TRBV21-1 to TRBJ2-1; the D call of TRBD1 is as the table states it, not checked on the DNA. TRBV21-1 is shown as a pseudogene. The CDR3 loop spans 16 amino acids. The CDR3 loop reads CASSKDVQGSTNGQFF. The CDR3 DNA follows: TGTGCCAGCAGCAAAGACGTACAGGGATCCACCAATGGGCAGTTCTTC.

This clonotype was observed at least ten times. The J gene is TRBJ2-3, the V gene TRBV20-1; 11 positions agree with TRBD2. Germline CDR1 DFQATT, CDR2 SNEGSKA (reference sequence). The CDR3 spans 16 residues. With V trimmed by 6 bases and J by 0 bases, 8 bases remained unmatched. The CDR3 DNA reads TGCAGTGCATTCCGTAGCGGGAGGGTTAGCACAGATACGCAGTATTTT. Protein: CSAFRSGRVSTDTQYF.

As to this clonotype: Since a much larger clone is just one base distant, this may be a read error. V and J are TRBV11-1 and TRBJ1-4; TRBD1 is a possible D gene (5 bases). The CDR3 has 18 residues. The V end lost 1 base, the J end lost 9 bases, and 24 bases lay between the germline ends. In germline, CDR1 is SGHAT, CDR2 FQDESV (reference sequence). The CDR3 region is CASSLVSGRAVENQKLFF. CDR3 bases: TGTGCCAGCAGCTTAGTGAGCGGCAGGGCCGTCGAGAACCAAAAACTGTTTTTT.

The table lists this clonotype with many counts. This chain links TRBV5-1 with TRBJ1-1, with TRBD1 as a possible D gene (6 bases). The CDR3 runs 14 residues. Deletions cut 2 bases from V and 1 base from J, with 9 bases between. The V gene's germline CDR1 is SGHRS and CDR2 YFSETQ. The CDR3 region has the DNA TGCGCCAGCAGCTTTACAGGGCAGAACACTGAAGCTTTCTTT. This translates into CASSFTGQNTEAFF.

The chain employs TRBV29-1 and TRBJ2-1; no firm D call. Germline lookup yields CDR1 SQVTM and CDR2 ANQGSEA. The CDR3 sequence is 11 residues long. Trimming cost V 4 bases and J 8 bases, with 9 bases left between them. The CDR3 sequence is CSVGGWDEQFF. For the CDR3, the DNA is TGCAGCGTTGGGGGTTGGGATGAGCAGTTCTTC.

This clonotype was detected many times. This rearrangement joins TRBV4-1 to TRBJ2-2; 9 bases fit TRBD2. CDR3 length equals 19 residues. Trimming took 5 bases from V and 3 from J; bases not matched to a gene: 16. The germline V gene has CDR1 MGHRA and CDR2 YSYEKL. The CDR3 DNA follows: TGCGCCAGCAGCTACTACCTGAGGCCTAGCGGGGACGACACCGGGGAGCTGTTTTTT. Translated: CASSYYLRPSGDDTGELFF.

The chain uses TRBV4-2 and TRBJ2-1, with D hard to call. CDR3 length: 17 residues. The V end lost 0 bases, the J end lost 5 bases, and 17 bases lay between the germline ends. Germline V gene sequence: CDR1 LGHNA, CDR2 YNFKEQ. CDR3 protein: CASSQEARVGGDNEQFF. In DNA, the CDR3 is TGTGCCAGCAGCCAAGAGGCAAGGGTCGGCGGAGACAATGAGCAGTTCTTC.

V gene TRBV11-1 combines with J gene TRBJ2-1; tentative D call: TRBD2 (6 bases). CDR1 and CDR2 from the germline V gene are SGHAT and FQDESV (reference sequence). The CDR3 loop spans 18 amino acids. Trimming stripped 3 bases from V and 0 bases from J, with 18 bases between. For the CDR3, the DNA is TGTGCCAGCAGCTTTTCCGTTCGGGGGACTTTCTCCTACAATGAGCAGTTCTTC. Translated, it gives CASSFSVRGTFSYNEQFF. Together with reference TRBV11-1 and TRBJ2-1, the CDR3 gives the full variable domain: EAEVAQSPRYKITEKSQAVAFWCDPISGHATLYWYRQILGQGPELLVQFQDESVVDDSQLPKDRFSAERLKGVDSTLKIQPAELGDSAMYLCASSFSVRGTFSYNEQFFGPGTRLTVL.

This clonotype was recorded at least ten times. The CDR3 DNA follows: TGTGCCAGCAGCCTTCGACCCGACGAGCAGTACTTC. Amino acids: CASSLRPDEQYF. The chain carries TRBV7-9 and TRBJ2-7; D not resolved. This CDR3 region has 12 residues. V was trimmed by 5 bases and J by 5 bases, leaving 10 bases between them. Germline loops: CDR1 SEHNR, CDR2 FQNEAQ (reference sequence).

The CDR3 sequence is CASSSGVGAPYEQYF. The CDR3 nucleotides read TGTGCCAGCAGTTCGGGGGTCGGAGCCCCCTACGAGCAGTACTTC. The chain recombines TRBV27 with TRBJ2-7, with TRBD2 as a possible D gene (6 bases). Germline values: CDR1 MNHEY, CDR2 SMNVEV (reference sequence). V lost 4 bases and J 2 bases, leaving 15 bases between the germline ends. The CDR3 runs 15 residues.

The gene calls are TRBV24-1 and TRBJ2-3; 11 bases are shared with TRBD1. Germline-derived CDR1 and CDR2 are KGHDR and SFDVKD. The CDR3 is 16 residues long. Trimming removed 9 bases from V and 1 base from J; junction bases left unmatched: 8. The DNA of the CDR3 is TGTGCCACCGGGGACAGGGGGTTGGGACGCACAGATACGCAGTATTTT. It translates to CATGDRGLGRTDTQYF.

At least ten counts were recorded for this clonotype. The V gene is TRBV24-1, the J gene TRBJ2-1; the match to TRBD1 covers 10 bases. The germline V gene encodes CDR1 KGHDR and CDR2 SFDVKD. Trimming removed 2 bases from V and 9 bases from J; junction bases left unmatched: 9. This CDR3 comprises 16 residues. CDR3 nucleotide sequence: TGTGCCACCAGTGATTGGTCCCGGGACAGGGGTTTTGAGCAGTTCTTC. Translating gives CATSDWSRDRGFEQFF.

This clonotype has a count of ten or more. The chain recombines TRBV20-1 with TRBJ1-5; D unresolved. Germline V gene lookup returns CDR1 DFQATT and CDR2 SNEGSKA (reference sequence). The V and J ends lost 3 bases and 2 bases respectively, with 5 bases between them. CDR3 size: 12 residues. CDR3 protein: CSASGGNQPQHF. The CDR3 coding sequence is TGCAGTGCTAGCGGCGGCAATCAGCCCCAGCATTTT.

This clonotype was picked up many times. The rearrangement uses TRBV29-1 and TRBJ1-1; TRBD1 might be the D (6 bases). Per the germline V gene, CDR1 is SQVTM and CDR2 is ANQGSEA. The CDR3 is 13 residues long. The V gene lost 4 bases and the J gene lost 1 base, with 10 bases spanning the gap. The CDR3 region is CSVAGGANTEAFF. CDR3 sequence (DNA): TGCAGCGTTGCGGGGGGCGCGAACACTGAAGCTTTCTTT.

V is TRBV14 and J is TRBJ2-2; 8 positions match TRBD2. This CDR3 has 17 residues. Per germline, CDR1 SGHDN and CDR2 FVKESK. After removal of 0 bases from V and 5 bases from J, the junction contained 8 bases not matched to a gene. The CDR3 loop reads CASSQDISGSSTGELFF. DNA of the CDR3: TGTGCCAGCAGCCAAGATATCAGCGGGAGTTCAACCGGGGAGCTGTTTTTT.

This clonotype was seen at least ten times. V usage is TRBV29-1 and J usage is TRBJ2-1; 7 bases are a match to TRBD1. The CDR3 runs 13 residues. Trimming cost V 5 bases and J 5 bases; bases outside gene matches: 6. CDR1 is SQVTM, CDR2 ANQGSEA, per germline. CDR3 in amino acids: CSVRGQKDNEQFF. CDR3 nucleotide sequence: TGCAGCGTTCGGGGACAGAAAGACAATGAGCAGTTCTTC.

Only a few counts were recorded for this clonotype. This chain joins TRBV27 and TRBJ2-1, with 9 bases identical to TRBD2. Losses at the gene ends were 6 bases for V and 4 bases for J; bases not matched to a gene: 7. Per the germline V gene, CDR1 is MNHEY and CDR2 is SMNVEV (reference sequence). This CDR3 region has 15 residues. The CDR3 bases are TGTGCCAGCAGCATAGCGGGAGCAGGTTACAATGAGCAGTTCTTC. Protein: CASSIAGAGYNEQFF.

The table lists this clonotype with many counts. The chain combines TRBV7-6 with TRBJ1-4, with D perhaps TRBD1 (5 bases). V dropped 4 bases and J dropped 6 bases, with 15 bases sitting between them. The germline V gene encodes CDR1 SGHVS and CDR2 FNYEAQ. The CDR3 has 15 residues. The CDR3 here is CASSSGTGGDEKLFF. As DNA, the CDR3 is TGTGCCAGCAGCTCTGGGACGGGTGGGGATGAAAAACTGTTTTTT. The entire variable domain, with the rest obtained from reference TRBV7-6 and TRBJ1-4, is as follows: GAGVSQSPRYKVTKRGQDVALRCDPISGHVSLYWYRQALGQGPEFLTYFNYEAQQDKSGLPNDRFSAERPEGSISTLTIQRTEQRDSAMYRCASSSGTGGDEKLFFGSGTQLSVL.

This clonotype turned up a few times. The chain is built from TRBV20-1 and TRBJ2-5; 8 bases are a match to TRBD2. The CDR3 is 14 residues long. Unmatched junction bases numbered 10, after V lost 4 bases and J lost 6 bases. Germline loops: CDR1 DFQATT, CDR2 SNEGSKA (reference sequence). This chain's CDR3 is CSATYGRAGKTQYF. CDR3 in DNA: TGCAGTGCTACGTACGGGAGGGCCGGAAAGACCCAGTACTTC.